The 30 T cell receptor beta chains given below trace back to one sample, sequenced in a study of blood T cells in healthy people across ages. A second PCR, run for roughly 7 to 12 cycles, used a sample-barcoded 5' primer plus a J-beta primer mix. TCRdb reprocessed the 5' RACE reads with MiXCR, giving one entry per CDR3 protein. The table includes roughly 930,000 distinct CDR3 sequences, around 48% detected once. Sequencing was done on a sample of blood. The source of these receptors is a man aged 30 to 45 in good health.

V usage is TRBV7-2 and J usage is TRBJ2-5; D perhaps matches TRBD2 (5 bases). This CDR3 has 13 residues. CDR1 and CDR2 (germline): SGHTA, FQGNSA. V lost 4 bases and J lost 5, with 11 bases in between. CDR3 nucleotides: TGTGCCAGCAGCTCCCCGCAGCGGGAGACCCAGTACTTC. Amino acid sequence: CASSSPQRETQYF.

Concerning this clonotype itself: At one boundary the junction diverges from the germline segment, which might be a read error. The chain joins TRBV28 to TRBJ2-1, with D unclear. The CDR3 has 15 amino acids. Germline CDR1 reads MDHEN; CDR2 reads SYDVKM. CDR3 bases: TGTGCCAGCAGTTCGGTCGATACTGGTAAGGATGAGCGGTTCTTC. Protein sequence: CASSSVDTGKDERFF.

The chain links TRBV28 to TRBJ2-3; D remains unclear. Trimming removed 4 bases at V and 7 bases at J, with 6 bases between. Per the germline V gene, CDR1 is MDHEN and CDR2 is SYDVKM. CDR3 length: 11 residues. CDR3 bases: TGTGCCAGCAGTTATCGGAATACGCAGTATTTT. Protein product: CASSYRNTQYF.

The CDR3 reads CSAGQGVNYEQYF. DNA for the CDR3: TGCAGCGCAGGACAGGGGGTCAACTACGAGCAGTACTTC. The chain employs TRBV29-1 and TRBJ2-4; TRBD1 agrees at 10 bases. The assigned J gene may be wrong: the sequence end matches TRBJ2-7 better. Germline lookup yields CDR1 SQVTM and CDR2 ANQGSEA. This CDR3 contains 13 residues.

Here the CDR3 DNA reads TGTGCCAGCAGCTCTGGTGGGCTTGCAACTAATGAAAAACTGTTTTTT. Residues: CASSSGGLATNEKLFF. This chain uses TRBV5-5 with TRBJ1-4; D uncertain. Germline CDR1 is SGHKS and CDR2 is YYEKEE (reference sequence). This CDR3 contains 16 residues. The V end lost 3 bases, the J end lost 0 bases, and 12 bases lay between the germline ends.

This clonotype turned up a few times. The V gene is TRBV27, the J gene TRBJ2-7; TRBD2 is a possible D gene (6 bases). The germline V gene encodes CDR1 MNHEY and CDR2 SMNVEV (reference sequence). The CDR3 is made up of 13 amino acids. V shed 5 bases and J shed 6 bases, with 14 bases lying between them. The CDR3 spells CASSLSGRSEQYF. DNA for the CDR3: TGTGCCAGCAGTCTTTCAGGGAGGTCCGAGCAGTACTTC.

CDR3 DNA sequence: TGTGCCAGCGGTCAAACGGCAACTAATGAAAAACTGTTTTTT. It codes for CASGQTATNEKLFF. The chain is built from TRBV6-5 and TRBJ1-4; no clear D gene. From germline, CDR1 is MNHEY and CDR2 SVGAGI. Trimming cost V 8 bases and J 0 bases, with 10 bases left between them. This CDR3 comprises 14 residues.

V usage is TRBV28 and J usage is TRBJ2-7; 9 bases map to TRBD2. J gave up 2 bases and V 11 bases, and 10 bases lay outside the gene matches. The CDR3 contains 14 residues. The V gene's germline CDR1 is MDHEN and CDR2 SYDVKM. The CDR3 spells CAAQEASGAYEQYF. In DNA form, the CDR3 reads TGTGCCGCTCAAGAGGCTAGCGGGGCCTACGAGCAGTACTTC.

The rearrangement links TRBV20-1 to TRBJ1-1; no definite D call. CDR1 is DFQATT and CDR2 is SNEGSKA in the germline V gene (reference sequence). The CDR3 is made up of 14 amino acids. With 0 bases removed from V and 1 base from J, the gap between germline ends came to 9 bases. The CDR3 bases are TGCAGTGCTAGAGATGCAGGCTCGAACACTGAAGCTTTCTTT. Amino acid sequence: CSARDAGSNTEAFF.

CDR3 DNA: TGCAGCGAAAGATCTGCGGCAGGGCTGTACACTGAAGCTTTCTTT. Its translation: CSERSAAGLYTEAFF. The V and J genes are TRBV29-1 and TRBJ1-1; weak D call: TRBD1 (5 bases). V gave up 7 bases and J gave up 3 bases, with 21 bases separating them. The CDR3 consists of 15 residues. Germline V gives CDR1 SQVTM, CDR2 ANQGSEA.

As for this clonotype: Germline and junction disagree at one end, which may indicate a read error. CDR3 amino acids: CVSSPVRTTQETQYF. DNA of the CDR3: TGCGTCAGCAGCCCCGTCCGGACTACTCAAGAGACCCAGTACTTC. The V and J genes are TRBV5-1 and TRBJ2-5; TRBD2 might be the D (6 bases). This CDR3 comprises 15 residues. Germline V lookup: CDR1 SGHRS, CDR2 YFSETQ.

V is TRBV10-3 and J is TRBJ2-3, with 10 bases lining up with TRBD2. With V trimmed by 10 bases and J by 5 bases, 6 bases remained unmatched. The CDR3 length is 13 residues. The V gene's germline CDR1 is ENHRY and CDR2 SYGVKD. As DNA, the CDR3 is TGTGCCACCAGCGGGGGGGCGGAAGATACGCAGTATTTT. Its translation: CATSGGAEDTQYF.

The J gene is TRBJ2-3, the V gene TRBV6-1; TRBD1 might be the D (6 bases). Germline loops: CDR1 MNHNS, CDR2 SASEGT. The CDR3 consists of 15 residues. V was shortened by 6 bases and J by 5 bases, with 18 bases between the two germline ends. The CDR3: CASRSDTGRGDTQYF. The CDR3 DNA follows: TGTGCCAGCAGGAGTGACACAGGGCGCGGAGATACGCAGTATTTT.

This clonotype was found a few times. This chain links TRBV20-1 with TRBJ2-4; D assignment may be TRBD1 or TRBD2 (5 bases each). The CDR3 length is 16 residues. The germline V gene encodes CDR1 DFQATT and CDR2 SNEGSKA (reference sequence). Trimming left V 5 bases short and J 0 bases short, with 17 bases between. The DNA of the CDR3 is TGCAGTGCTGAACTACCGGGACGGGCAGCCAAAAACATTCAGTACTTC. This encodes CSAELPGRAAKNIQYF.

The CDR3 spells CASSGPGGVRDTQYF. The CDR3 DNA reads TGTGCCAGCAGCGGTCCGGGGGGCGTGAGGGATACGCAGTATTTT. The V call is TRBV9, the J call TRBJ2-3, with a weak D call TRBD2 (7 bases). Trimming pared 3 bases from V and 6 bases from J, leaving 17 bases between. The CDR3 has 15 amino acids. CDR1 is SGDLS, CDR2 YYNGEE, per germline.

This clonotype was picked up one time. This may be a read error, as it is one base from a much larger clone. This sequence joins TRBV14 and TRBJ2-5; D uncertain. V shed 0 bases and J shed 5 bases, with 7 bases lying between them. There are 13 residues in the CDR3. The germline gives CDR1 SGHDN, CDR2 FVKESK. CDR3 loop: CASSQEVWETQYF. The CDR3 DNA reads as TGTGCCAGCAGCCAAGAAGTGTGGGAGACCCAGTACTTC.

This chain connects TRBV4-2 to TRBJ1-2; D is unresolved. With 0 bases removed from V and 7 bases from J, the gap between germline ends came to 12 bases. Looked up from germline, CDR1 is LGHNA and CDR2 is YNFKEQ. The CDR3 consists of 14 residues. CDR3 sequence reads: CASSQDSRRGGYTF. For the CDR3, the DNA is TGTGCCAGCAGCCAAGATTCGAGGCGCGGTGGCTACACCTTC.

The CDR3 bases are TGTGCCAGCAGCCAACGAGGGGGAGGCACTGAAGCTTTCTTT. Encoded protein: CASSQRGGGTEAFF. The gene calls are TRBV3-1 and TRBJ1-1; weak D call: TRBD1 (6 bases). Trimming took 2 bases from V and 4 from J, leaving 11 bases between them. The germline V gene has CDR1 LGHDT and CDR2 YNNKEL (reference sequence). The CDR3 contains 14 residues.

Worth noting for this clonotype: At one end the junction does not follow the germline gene, possibly because of a read error. This sequence joins TRBV5-1 and TRBJ1-2; no clear D. The CDR3 runs 12 residues. Germline CDR1 and CDR2: SGHRS and YFSETQ. The CDR3 DNA sequence: TGCGCCAGCATCTTGGAAGGCTATGGCTACACCTTC. Translating it yields CASILEGYGYTF. Drawing the rest from reference TRBV5-1 and TRBJ1-2, the complete variable domain is KAGVTQTPRYLIKTRGQQVTLSCSPISGHRSVSWYQQTPGQGLQFLFEYFSETQRNKGNFPGRFSGRQFSNSRSEMNVSTLELGDSALYLCASILEGYGYTFGSGTRLTVV.

The rearrangement joins TRBV7-2 to TRBJ1-1, with 7 positions matching TRBD1. Germline V gives CDR1 SGHTA, CDR2 FQGNSA. The CDR3 runs 16 residues. The V and J ends lost 3 bases and 2 bases, in that order; junction bases with no gene match: 9. CDR3 sequence (DNA): TGTGCCAGCAGCTTTAGAAACAGGGGCGGAAACACTGAAGCTTTCTTT. Its protein product is CASSFRNRGGNTEAFF.

The chain employs TRBV2 and TRBJ1-5; D possibly corresponds to TRBD1 (6 bases). From germline, CDR1 is SNHLY and CDR2 FYNNEI. This CDR3 has 13 residues. V was pared by 7 bases and J by 4 bases, with 11 bases between. CDR3 DNA sequence: TGTGCCAGCACCTCGACAGGTAATCAGCCCCAGCATTTT. It specifies CASTSTGNQPQHF.

There are a few counts of this clonotype. V gene TRBV12-3 or TRBV12-4 combines with J gene TRBJ2-5; 8 bases line up with TRBD1. Germline trimming cut 8 bases from V and 1 base from J; bases unmatched to any gene: 6. CDR3 length equals 14 residues. The CDR3 DNA reads TGTGCCAGCGCAGGGGGCCGAAGCCAAGAGACCCAGTACTTC. Translating it yields CASAGGRSQETQYF.

The chain uses TRBV29-1 and TRBJ2-7; 7 bases are a match to TRBD2. The trim removed 4 bases at V and 3 bases at J, leaving 9 bases unmatched. The CDR3 consists of 14 residues. The germline CDR1 and CDR2 sequences are SQVTM and ANQGSEA. The DNA for the CDR3 is TGCAGCGTTGTCCTCCGGGGGGAAGACTACGAGCAGTACTTC. Translated, it gives CSVVLRGEDYEQYF.

This clonotype occurred a few times. The chain is built from TRBV28 and TRBJ1-2; 12 bases are a match to TRBD1. The CDR3 runs to 14 residues. The germline gives CDR1 MDHEN, CDR2 SYDVKM. With 2 bases clipped from V and 9 bases from J, the junction kept 4 bases outside the gene matches. CDR3 protein: CASSLRDRGLRYTF. CDR3 sequence (DNA): TGTGCCAGCAGTTTAAGGGACAGGGGGCTTCGCTACACCTTC.

The J gene is TRBJ2-5, the V gene TRBV20-1, with 8 bases aligning to TRBD2. Germline values: CDR1 DFQATT, CDR2 SNEGSKA (reference sequence). The J segment lost 2 bases and the V segment lost 3 bases, leaving 2 bases of the junction unmatched. This CDR3 comprises 13 residues. The CDR3 DNA is TGCAGTGCTAGGGGCGGGGGGCAAGAGACCCAGTACTTC. Residues: CSARGGGQETQYF.

The chain uses TRBV3-1 and TRBJ2-1; a possible D gene is TRBD2 (7 bases). Germline loops: CDR1 LGHDT, CDR2 YNNKEL (reference sequence). The CDR3 runs to 14 residues. The V end was cut by 4 bases, the J end by 5 bases, with 12 bases between. CDR3 DNA sequence: TGTGCCAGCAGCCTCTCGGGGGGCGACAATGAGCAGTTCTTC. This gives the protein CASSLSGGDNEQFF.

V is TRBV28 and J is TRBJ1-6; D call uncertain. V lost 5 bases and J lost 9, with 14 bases in between. Per germline, CDR1 MDHEN and CDR2 SYDVKM. The CDR3 has 14 residues. The CDR3 DNA reads TGTGCCAGCAGTCCGCCCGGCCCGGGTTCACCCCTCCACTTT. Protein sequence: CASSPPGPGSPLHF.

The chain recombines TRBV4-1 with TRBJ2-7, with 7 bases lining up with TRBD2. CDR3 length equals 14 residues. The V and J ends lost 1 base and 3 bases, in that order; junction bases with no gene match: 3. From germline, CDR1 is MGHRA and CDR2 YSYEKL. CDR3 amino acids: CASSQASGVYEQYF. The CDR3 nucleotides read TGCGCCAGCAGCCAAGCCAGCGGGGTCTACGAGCAGTACTTC.

The rearrangement joins TRBV7-2 to TRBJ2-4, with 7 positions matching TRBD2. J gave up 4 bases and V 1 base, and 4 bases lay outside the gene matches. This CDR3 is built from 15 residues. In germline, CDR1 is SGHTA, CDR2 FQGNSA. CDR3 sequence reads: CASSLGAGNKNIQYF. In DNA form, the CDR3 reads TGTGCCAGCAGCTTAGGAGCGGGGAATAAAAACATTCAGTACTTC.

This clonotype was counted once. This chain joins TRBV6-5 and TRBJ1-2; a weak D match, TRBD1 (5 bases). V lost 0 bases and J lost 2, with 10 bases in between. In germline, CDR1 is MNHEY, CDR2 SVGAGI. The CDR3 contains 15 residues. Here the CDR3 reads CASSYSKGTNYGYTF. The DNA of the CDR3 is TGTGCCAGCAGTTACTCGAAGGGGACGAACTATGGCTACACCTTC.